A selection of T cell receptor beta chains follows, all from one sample in a study of blood T cells in healthy people across ages. TCRdb reprocessed the 5' RACE reads via MiXCR and lists one record per CDR3 protein. The sample lists about 1,000,000 distinct CDR3 sequences; under 55% were seen once. Sequenced material: blood. The receptors come from a woman in her fifties or sixties in good health. Both conserved end residues are part of each CDR3. A D gene is named only where the DNA matches it firmly.

v_gene: TRBV27; d_gene: -; j_gene: TRBJ2-7; CDR3aa: CASSFQGLTYEQYF
v_gene: TRBV6-1; d_gene: -; j_gene: TRBJ2-3; CDR3aa: CASSEFKGGLTDTQYF
v_gene: TRBV20-1; d_gene: TRBD1; j_gene: TRBJ2-7; CDR3aa: CGAPVTNRGNAYEQYF
v_gene: TRBV5-1; d_gene: -; j_gene: TRBJ2-1; CDR3aa: CASGGRAENNEQFF
v_gene: TRBV2; d_gene: -; j_gene: TRBJ2-1; CDR3aa: CASSVEMNEQFF
v_gene: TRBV7-3; d_gene: TRBD2; j_gene: TRBJ2-3; CDR3aa: CASSPSGRPTDTQYF
v_gene: TRBV6-1; d_gene: -; j_gene: TRBJ2-7; CDR3aa: CASSESPKVYEQYF
v_gene: TRBV3-1; d_gene: TRBD1; j_gene: TRBJ1-2; CDR3aa: CASSQGGTANYGYTF
v_gene: TRBV29-1; d_gene: -; j_gene: TRBJ2-7; CDR3aa: CSVEQATGYEQYF
v_gene: TRBV20-1; d_gene: TRBD2; j_gene: TRBJ2-5; CDR3aa: CSAPSFSGSGQETQYF
v_gene: TRBV10-3; d_gene: TRBD2; j_gene: TRBJ2-7; CDR3aa: CAIRGTSGSSEQYF
v_gene: TRBV27; d_gene: TRBD2; j_gene: TRBJ2-4; CDR3aa: CASSKPLAGVQYF
v_gene: TRBV6-2/TRBV6-3; d_gene: TRBD1; j_gene: TRBJ1-2; CDR3aa: CASRNLRGGYTF
v_gene: TRBV11-2; d_gene: TRBD2; j_gene: TRBJ2-3; CDR3aa: CASSLGARGDGTDTQYF